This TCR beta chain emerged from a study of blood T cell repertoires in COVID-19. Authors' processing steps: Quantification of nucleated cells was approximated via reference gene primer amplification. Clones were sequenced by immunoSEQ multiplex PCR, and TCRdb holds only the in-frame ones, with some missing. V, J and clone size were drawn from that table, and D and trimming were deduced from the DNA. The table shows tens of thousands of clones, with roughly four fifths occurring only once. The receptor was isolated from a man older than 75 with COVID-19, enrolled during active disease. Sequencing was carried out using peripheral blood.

CDR3 nucleotides: TGTGCCAGCAGCTTCATACAGGGGGGGAACACTGAAGCTTTCTTT. Amino acid sequence: CASSFIQGGNTEAFF. The V call is TRBV11-2, the J call TRBJ1-1, with 8 nucleotides matching TRBD1. Germline V CDR1 and CDR2: SGHAT, FQNNGV. The CDR3 length is 15 residues. V shed 3 bases, J shed 1 base, and the junction held 4 bases outside the gene matches.